The present T cell receptor (beta chain) was sequenced within a study of blood T cell repertoires in COVID-19. In the study's own analysis: Amplification with reference gene primers provided the estimates of nucleated cell counts. This table comes from immunoSEQ multiplex PCR, and its TCRdb copy is limited to in-frame clones, with some not included. The V and J calls and clone size come from that table; D and trimming were worked out from the DNA. The sample comprises more than 85,000 clones, approximately 86% of which are singletons, and over 2.5% rests with the top ten. The sequenced sample consisted of peripheral blood. The origin of this receptor is a man in his fifties with active or convalescent COVID-19.

The CDR3 reads CASSISSDSFGELFF. The CDR3 DNA follows: TGTGCCAGCAGCATCTCGAGCGACAGTTTCGGGGAGCTGTTTTTT. The J gene is TRBJ2-2, the V gene TRBV11-1; possible D gene TRBD1, 5 bases. The CDR3 consists of 15 residues. Germline V gene sequence: CDR1 SGHAT, CDR2 FQDESV (reference sequence). V was trimmed by 5 bases and J by 7 bases, leaving 17 bases between them.